These T cell receptor beta chains were read from a single sample in a study of blood T cell repertoires in COVID-19. Only in-frame clones appear in the TCRdb table, and some are missing; sequencing was by immunoSEQ multiplex PCR. The data hold tens of thousands of clones, with around four fifths observed a single time. The sequencing input was peripheral blood. The source is a man between 65 and 85 years old with acute or convalescent COVID-19. CDR3s include the opening cysteine and the closing phenylalanine or tryptophan. D genes are given only for firm matches. Where a row states a size, it is once, few, many or the class of an expanded clone; other rows omit it.

J gene | V gene | D gene | clone size | CDR3 protein | CDR3 DNA
TRBJ2-5 | TRBV10-2 | TRBD1 | NA | CASSESGTGGAETQYF | TGCGCCAGCAGTGAGTCGGGGACAGGGGGCGCAGAGACCCAGTACTTC
TRBJ2-1 | TRBV9 | NA | NA | CASSVGVPNYNEQFF | TGTGCCAGCAGCGTCGGGGTCCCAAACTACAATGAGCAGTTCTTC
TRBJ2-2 | TRBV7-2 | TRBD2 | once | CASSSYPGTSGAAGELFF | TGTGCCAGCAGCTCTTATCCTGGGACTAGCGGGGCTGCTGGGGAGCTGTTTTTT
TRBJ1-1 | TRBV3-1/TRBV3-2 | NA | NA | CASSQEHREGMNTEAFF | TGTGCCAGCAGCCAAGAGCACAGGGAGGGCATGAACACTGAAGCTTTCTTT
TRBJ2-4 | TRBV7-8 | NA | once | CASSLEVVQRFKNIQYF | TGTGCCAGCAGCTTAGAGGTGGTTCAGCGGTTCAAAAACATTCAGTACTTC
TRBJ1-5 | TRBV19 | NA | NA | CASRRGGRQPQHF | TGTGCCAGCCGCCGCGGGGGTCGGCAGCCCCAGCATTTT
TRBJ1-1 | TRBV30 | TRBD1 | few | CAWRKQGGPEAFF | TGTGCCTGGAGAAAACAGGGGGGCCCTGAAGCTTTCTTT
TRBJ1-2 | TRBV18 | NA | NA | CASSRDNNYGYTF | TGTGCCAGCTCCCGGGACAACAACTATGGCTACACCTTC
TRBJ2-7 | TRBV28 | TRBD2 | NA | CASSFPLTSGDTYEQYF | TGTGCCAGCAGTTTCCCCCTGACTAGCGGGGACACCTACGAGCAGTACTTC
TRBJ1-4 | TRBV27 | NA | NA | CASRGVGEKLFF | TGTGCCAGCAGGGGAGTAGGGGAAAAACTGTTTTTT
TRBJ1-1 | TRBV10-3 | NA | NA | CATQTGGGTEAFF | TGTGCCACCCAGACAGGAGGAGGCACTGAAGCTTTCTTT
TRBJ2-7 | TRBV23-1 | NA | NA | CASRGREQYF | TGCGCCAGCAGGGGGAGGGAGCAGTACTTC
TRBJ2-2 | TRBV5-6 | NA | NA | CASSLDFFTGNTGELFF | TGTGCCAGCAGCTTGGACTTCTTTACGGGGAACACCGGGGAGCTGTTTTTT
TRBJ1-2 | TRBV19 | NA | few | CASSIGGLTYGYTF | TGTGCCAGTAGTATAGGTGGGCTAACCTATGGCTACACCTTC
TRBJ1-1 | TRBV6-5 | NA | NA | CASSESPRGLTEAFF | TGTGCCAGCTCGGAATCCCCCCGGGGACTAACTGAAGCTTTCTTT
TRBJ2-5 | TRBV7-8 | NA | NA | CASSGSNQETQYF | TGTGCCAGCAGCGGTAGTAACCAAGAGACCCAGTACTTC
TRBJ2-5 | TRBV19 | NA | NA | CASSATAQETQYF | TGTGCCAGTAGTGCCACAGCCCAAGAGACCCAGTACTTC
TRBJ2-7 | TRBV6-5 | TRBD1 | NA | CASSYSGTVGDEQYF | TGTGCCAGCAGCTATTCCGGGACAGTCGGCGACGAGCAGTACTTC
TRBJ1-2 | TRBV30 | NA | NA | CAWSVQPDGYTF | TGTGCCTGGAGTGTACAGCCAGATGGCTACACCTTC
TRBJ1-1 | TRBV5-5 | TRBD1 | NA | CASSGWGTGDGAEAFF | TGTGCCAGCAGCGGGTGGGGGACAGGGGATGGTGCTGAAGCTTTCTTT
TRBJ2-3 | TRBV30 | NA | NA | CAWSKRRVTDTQYF | TGTGCCTGGAGTAAAAGGAGGGTCACAGATACGCAGTATTTT
TRBJ2-7 | TRBV5-1 | NA | NA | CASSFTVGSYEQYF | TGCGCCAGCAGCTTCACAGTAGGCTCCTACGAGCAGTACTTC
TRBJ2-2 | TRBV29-1 | TRBD1 | NA | CSVERRQGSGELFF | TGCAGCGTTGAAAGGCGACAGGGTTCCGGGGAGCTGTTTTTT
TRBJ2-7 | TRBV7-2 | NA | NA | CASSLSGSTYEQYF | TGTGCCAGCAGCTTATCAGGATCCACCTACGAGCAGTACTTC
TRBJ1-5 | TRBV6-5 | NA | NA | CASSTGRGMDQPQHF | TGTGCCAGCAGTACAGGCAGGGGAATGGATCAGCCCCAGCATTTT
TRBJ2-7 | TRBV27 | TRBD2 | NA | CASSSGLADSYEQYF | TGTGCCAGCAGTTCGGGACTAGCGGATTCCTACGAGCAGTACTTC
TRBJ2-5 | TRBV4-2 | NA | few | CASSQGTGPKETQYF | TGTGCCAGCAGCCAAGGTACAGGGCCCAAAGAGACCCAGTACTTC
TRBJ2-2 | TRBV3-1/TRBV3-2 | NA | NA | CASSQARGGELFF | TGTGCCAGCAGCCAAGCGAGGGGGGGGGAGCTGTTTTTT
TRBJ1-3 | TRBV29-1 | NA | once | CSVADRLDRNTIYF | TGCAGCGTCGCCGACAGGTTGGATAGAAACACCATATATTTT
TRBJ2-3 | TRBV28 | TRBD2 | NA | CASSSPGTSGSTDTQYF | TGTGCCAGCAGTTCCCCCGGGACTAGCGGGAGCACAGATACGCAGTATTTT
TRBJ2-5 | TRBV27 | TRBD2 | NA | CASSPWTSGGEETQYF | TGTGCCAGCAGTCCATGGACTAGCGGGGGGGAAGAGACCCAGTACTTC
TRBJ2-1 | TRBV27 | TRBD1 | NA | CASSPGQGILNEQFF | TGTGCCAGCAGCCCGGGACAGGGTATTCTCAATGAGCAGTTCTTC
TRBJ2-1 | TRBV11-3 | NA | few | CASSLSRNNEQFF | TGTGCCAGCAGCTTAAGCAGGAACAATGAGCAGTTCTTC
TRBJ2-7 | TRBV29-1 | NA | NA | CSVEWEGDLNPYEQYF | TGCAGCGTTGAATGGGAGGGGGACCTAAACCCCTACGAGCAGTACTTC
TRBJ1-4 | TRBV7-2 | TRBD1 | NA | CASSRAPTGGEKLFF | TGTGCCAGCAGCCGCGCTCCCACAGGGGGGGAAAAACTGTTTTTT
TRBJ1-2 | TRBV12-5 | NA | NA | CASGFHVRTESRGYTF | TGTGCTAGTGGTTTCCACGTCCGGACAGAGTCCCGGGGCTACACCTTC
TRBJ1-2 | TRBV29-1 | TRBD1 | NA | CSVTGTGGHGYTF | TGCAGCGTCACCGGGACAGGGGGCCATGGCTACACCTTC
TRBJ1-1 | TRBV19 | NA | NA | CASSNGYTEAFF | TGTGCCAGTAGTAACGGGTACACTGAAGCTTTCTTT
TRBJ2-1 | TRBV3-1/TRBV3-2 | NA | NA | CASSQASPPKQFF | TGTGCCAGCAGCCAAGCTAGCCCACCTAAACAGTTCTTC
TRBJ1-4 | TRBV28 | TRBD1 | NA | CASRQGAANEKLFF | TGTGCCAGCCGCCAGGGGGCGGCTAATGAAAAACTGTTTTTT
TRBJ2-2 | TRBV6-4 | TRBD2 | NA | CASSVKAGGNTGELFF | TGTGCCAGCAGTGTAAAGGCGGGGGGAAACACCGGGGAGCTGTTTTTT
TRBJ1-5 | TRBV30 | NA | NA | CAWSKTPYQPQHF | TGTGCCTGGAGTAAGACACCGTATCAGCCCCAGCATTTT
TRBJ1-4 | TRBV19 | NA | NA | CASNSGPNEKLFF | TGTGCCAGTAACTCAGGGCCTAATGAAAAACTGTTTTTT
TRBJ1-6 | TRBV7-9 | NA | NA | CASSSDSFLSPLHF | TGTGCCAGCAGCTCGGACAGCTTCCTTTCACCCCTCCACTTT
TRBJ2-1 | TRBV11-3 | TRBD1 | few | CASSLRQGRTYNEQFF | TGTGCCAGCAGCCTAAGACAGGGGAGGACCTACAATGAGCAGTTCTTC
TRBJ2-5 | TRBV27 | TRBD2 | NA | CASSYRPAPRGGHRETQYF | TGTGCCAGCAGTTATCGTCCAGCGCCCCGGGGGGGTCATAGGGAGACCCAGTACTTC
TRBJ2-7 | TRBV18 | NA | once | CASSPDSPYEQYF | TGTGCCAGCTCTCCAGACAGCCCCTACGAGCAGTACTTC